Sample share makes the clone carrying this TCR beta chain medium-sized. Its antigen is unknown. This sample's treatment: randomized to nivolumab then ipilimumab (arm A) or the reverse (arm B). DNA-damaging chemotherapy had not been given to any patient beforehand. Measured with immunoSEQ multiplex PCR; TCRdb has only the in-frame clones, and not every one. The sample yields about 12,000 clones, roughly 27% seen once. The sample is drawn from a study of sequential checkpoint blockade in melanoma. Study summary: DNA from 91 pretreatment tumor samples underwent TCRβ immunosequencing.

Overall study results and limits: Patients with week-13 increases in T-cell fraction and clonality benefited about 30 times more often. Mutational load did not correlate with tumor T-cell fraction or clonality.

The sequence derives from a human donor with melanoma. The specimen was tumor tissue (inferred from file names), collected from a patient given nivolumab and ipilimumab in sequence.

The CDR3, as DNA: TGTGCCAGCTCACCAAAAGCGGGATCGTACAATGAGCAGTTCTTC. Protein: CASSPKAGSYNEQFF. The rearrangement links TRBV18 to TRBJ2-1; 7 bases match TRBD2. The CDR3 totals 15 residues. The V gene end was trimmed by 2 bases and the J gene end by 4 bases; junction bases not matched to a gene: 5. Germline lookup yields CDR1 KGHSH and CDR2 LQKENI.